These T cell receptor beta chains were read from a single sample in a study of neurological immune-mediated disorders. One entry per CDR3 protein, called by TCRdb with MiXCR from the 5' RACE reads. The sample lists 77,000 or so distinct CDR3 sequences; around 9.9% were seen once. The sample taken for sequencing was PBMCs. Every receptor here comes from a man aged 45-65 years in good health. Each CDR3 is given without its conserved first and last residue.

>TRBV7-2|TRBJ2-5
ASSFSGLAAQGNQY
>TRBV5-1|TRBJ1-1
ASSVDGTLADTEAF
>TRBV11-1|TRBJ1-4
ASSSRWKVAFEKLF
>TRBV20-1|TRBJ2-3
SAARWTPGLAGVNTDTQY
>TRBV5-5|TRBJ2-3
ASSKTSGSTDTQY
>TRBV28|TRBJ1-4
ASSSRSGGGGEKLF
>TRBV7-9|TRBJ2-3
ASSPGLAVTDTQY
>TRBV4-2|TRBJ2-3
ASSQFTGGGNTDTQY
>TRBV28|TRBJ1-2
ASSSPGGSPRGST
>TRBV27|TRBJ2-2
ASSLIWAGTGELF
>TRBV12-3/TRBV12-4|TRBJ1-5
ASSPRDRAAQH
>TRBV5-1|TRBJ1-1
ASSPPRDSSEAF